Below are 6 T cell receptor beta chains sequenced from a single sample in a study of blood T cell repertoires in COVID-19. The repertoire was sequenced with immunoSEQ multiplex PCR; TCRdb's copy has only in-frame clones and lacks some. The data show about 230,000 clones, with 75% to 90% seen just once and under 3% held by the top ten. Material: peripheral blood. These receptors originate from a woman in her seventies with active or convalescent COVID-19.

The DNA for the CDR3 is TGTGCCAGCAGCCAAGCCCAGGGGGTAAGAGGCTACACCTTC. It is translated as CASSQAQGVRGYTF. The chain carries TRBV3-1 (or the pseudogene TRBV3-2) and TRBJ1-2; 7 positions match TRBD1. Unmatched junction bases numbered 7, after V lost 1 base and J lost 8 bases. Germline lookup yields CDR1 LGHDT and CDR2 YNNKEL (reference sequence). The CDR3 length is 14 residues.

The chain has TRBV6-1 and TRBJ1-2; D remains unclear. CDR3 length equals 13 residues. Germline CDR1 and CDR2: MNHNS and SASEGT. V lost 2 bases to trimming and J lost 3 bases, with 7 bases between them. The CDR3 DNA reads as TGTGCCAGCAGTGAACCTGACTACTATGGCTACACCTTC. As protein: CASSEPDYYGYTF.

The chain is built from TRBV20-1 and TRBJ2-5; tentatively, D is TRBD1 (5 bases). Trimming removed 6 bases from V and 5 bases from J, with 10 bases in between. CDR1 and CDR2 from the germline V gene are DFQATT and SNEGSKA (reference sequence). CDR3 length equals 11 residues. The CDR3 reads CSALKGETQYF. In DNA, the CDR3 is TGCAGTGCATTAAAGGGGGAGACCCAGTACTTC.

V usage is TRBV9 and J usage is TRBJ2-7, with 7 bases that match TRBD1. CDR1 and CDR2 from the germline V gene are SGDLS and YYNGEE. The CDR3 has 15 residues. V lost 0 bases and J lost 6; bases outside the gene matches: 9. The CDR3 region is CASSVGRTGAAEQYF. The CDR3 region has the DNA TGTGCCAGCAGCGTAGGGAGGACAGGTGCGGCCGAGCAGTACTTC.

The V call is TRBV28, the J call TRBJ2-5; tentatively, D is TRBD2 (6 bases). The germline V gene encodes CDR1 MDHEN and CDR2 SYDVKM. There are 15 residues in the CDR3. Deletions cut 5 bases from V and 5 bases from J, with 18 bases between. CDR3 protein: CASSNKRPGGETQYF. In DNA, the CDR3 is TGTGCCAGCAGTAACAAGCGGCCAGGAGGGGAGACCCAGTACTTC.

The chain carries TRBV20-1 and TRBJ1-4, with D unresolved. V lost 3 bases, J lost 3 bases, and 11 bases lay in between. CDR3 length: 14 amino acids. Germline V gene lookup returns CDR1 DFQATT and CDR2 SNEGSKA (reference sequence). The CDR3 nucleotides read TGCAGTGCTAGTCAGCGGTCTCCTAATGAAAAACTGTTTTTT. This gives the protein CSASQRSPNEKLFF.